This T cell receptor (beta chain) was captured by sequencing in a study of T-cell memory formation after mild COVID-19. Turning to the study itself: Clustering of TCRs was largely donor specific.

The CDR3 totals 11 residues. Germline loops: CDR1 GTSNPN, CDR2 SVGIG (reference sequence). Trimming cost V 0 bases and J 5 bases, with 2 bases left between them. Study-level points and caveats: Mostly located in CM and EM were contracting CD4+ clones, with contracting CD8+ clones located in EMRA.

A word on this clonotype: What it recognizes is unknown.

Constant-segment primers and 5'RACE yielded cDNA libraries for TCR alpha and TCR beta, each carrying sample barcodes and UMIs. In TCRdb, the 5' RACE reads were re-called with MiXCR into one record per CDR3 protein. The sample lists 550,000 to 700,000 distinct CDR3 sequences, 15% to 20% seen once, with around 12% in the top ten. V usage is TRBV30 and J usage is TRBJ2-1; D not certain. The sequenced sample was PBMCs or a T cell subset sorted from them (not recorded which). The receptor comes from an adult woman who had mild COVID-19 (a few samples of this study predate the infection). Cell type and time point are not known. CDR3 region: CAWSVHNEQFF. The CDR3 DNA sequence: TGTGCCTGGAGTGTACACAATGAGCAGTTCTTC.